This entry features one TCR beta chain sequence. These data originate in a study of blood T cell repertoires in COVID-19. Turning to the study itself: Donors in the United States, Italy and Spain gave samples during acute or convalescent COVID-19. Sample material is recorded as cDNA or gDNA derived from T cells, B-cell-depleted T cells, or PBMCs.

How the authors handled the data: How many nucleated cells were present was estimated from reference gene primer amplification. Assay: immunoSEQ multiplex PCR; the TCRdb copy retains only in-frame clones and omits some. Clonal size and the V and J genes are those of that table, whereas D and trimming came from the DNA. The repertoire consists of tens of thousands of clones, with 70% to 75% occurring once and the leading ten covering approximately 40%. The length of the CDR3 is 17 residues. The germline gives CDR1 LNHDA, CDR2 SQIVND (reference sequence). V lost 6 bases and J lost 4; bases outside the gene matches: 12.

The chain employs TRBV19 and TRBJ1-6, with 7 bases that match TRBD1. The TCR sequence derives from a woman between 65 and 79 years old with acute or convalescent COVID-19. Sequenced material: peripheral blood. The CDR3: CASSKSRQGGYNSPLHF. CDR3 in DNA: TGTGCCAGTAGCAAAAGTAGACAGGGAGGATATAATTCACCCCTCCACTTT.